Shown below are 12 T cell receptor beta chains from a single sample sequenced in a study of blood T cell repertoires in COVID-19. Profiled with immunoSEQ multiplex PCR; TCRdb holds only in-frame clones, not every one. The sample consists of approximately 74,000 clones, approximately 90% of them appearing once. The specimen sequenced was peripheral blood. The receptors here all came from a woman aged 55-69 years with active COVID-19.

In DNA, the CDR3 is TGTGCCAGTAGTCGACAGCACGCGAACACCGGGGAGCTGTTTTTT. This codes for CASSRQHANTGELFF. This chain joins TRBV19 and TRBJ2-2; D is possibly TRBD1 (5 bases). V was shortened by 5 bases and J by 0 bases, with 10 bases between the two germline ends. Germline CDR1 and CDR2: LNHDA and SQIVND (reference sequence). CDR3 length: 15 amino acids.

This rearrangement joins TRBV5-1 to TRBJ2-7, with 10 bases fitting TRBD1. Germline V gene lookup returns CDR1 SGHRS and CDR2 YFSETQ. The CDR3 runs 16 residues. V was pared by 0 bases and J by 3 bases, with 6 bases of the junction left unmatched. CDR3 in amino acids: CASSLGGGQGVYEQYF. The CDR3 bases are TGCGCCAGCAGCTTGGGTGGTGGACAGGGGGTCTACGAGCAGTACTTC.

The rearrangement joins TRBV5-4 to TRBJ2-1; TRBD2 agrees at 10 bases. The CDR3 runs 16 residues. V was clipped by 4 bases and J by 7 bases; unmatched bases: 11. Germline values: CDR1 SGHNT, CDR2 YYREEE (reference sequence). CDR3 in DNA: TGTGCCAGCAGCACCAAGGGACTAGCGCAGACGAATGAGCAGTTCTTC. This encodes CASSTKGLAQTNEQFF.

The chain employs TRBV11-2 and TRBJ2-1; tentative D call: TRBD2 (6 bases). V was pared by 1 base and J by 3 bases, with 13 bases between. This CDR3 region has 16 residues. Germline-derived CDR1 and CDR2 are SGHAT and FQNNGV. The chain's CDR3 is CASSLGAAGYYNEQFF. The CDR3 nucleotides are TGTGCCAGCAGCTTAGGCGCGGCGGGGTACTACAATGAGCAGTTCTTC.

This chain joins TRBV2 and TRBJ2-3; TRBD2 agrees at 12 bases. V dropped 7 bases and J dropped 1; count of bases not matched to a gene: 24. The germline V gene encodes CDR1 SNHLY and CDR2 FYNNEI. The CDR3 has 22 residues. CDR3 amino acids: CASMGFPFGTHGTSGRTDTQYF. In DNA form, the CDR3 reads TGTGCCAGCATGGGCTTCCCATTTGGGACGCATGGGACTAGCGGGCGCACAGATACGCAGTATTTT.

The chain joins TRBV28 to TRBJ1-2; D is unresolved. CDR3 length: 13 residues. The germline V and J ends were trimmed by 6 bases and 4 bases, with 12 bases remaining between them. Germline lookup yields CDR1 MDHEN and CDR2 SYDVKM. The CDR3 protein is CASSPHGVYGYTF. The CDR3 DNA reads as TGTGCCAGCAGCCCCCACGGTGTCTATGGCTACACCTTC.

The chain couples TRBV20-1 to TRBJ2-1, with D possibly TRBD2 on 6 matching bases. Germline values: CDR1 DFQATT, CDR2 SNEGSKA (reference sequence). Trimming pared 3 bases from V and 7 bases from J, leaving 16 bases between. This CDR3 contains 14 residues. For the CDR3, the DNA is TGCAGTGCTAGTTCCGGCGGGGCGGGGAATGAGCAGTTCTTC. Residues: CSASSGGAGNEQFF.

J is TRBJ1-6 and V is TRBV18, with D maybe TRBD1 (6 bases). This CDR3 comprises 14 residues. V shed 3 bases and J shed 11 bases, with 14 bases lying between them. Germline assignment: CDR1 KGHSH and CDR2 LQKENI. CDR3 loop: CASSPPDSIAPLHF. For the CDR3, the DNA is TGTGCCAGCTCACCCCCGGACAGTATAGCACCCCTCCACTTT.

This clone showed up just once. V is TRBV11-2 and J is TRBJ2-5; D is possibly TRBD1 (5 bases). Trimming took 2 bases from V and 5 from J, leaving 24 bases between them. This CDR3 has 18 amino acids. Germline-derived CDR1 and CDR2 are SGHAT and FQNNGV. The CDR3, as DNA: TGTGCCAGCAGCTTACGTGGCTTTGGGGCCGCGTCGGGCGAGACCCAGTACTTC. Translation gives CASSLRGFGAASGETQYF.

This clone came up a few times. The rearrangement uses TRBV4-1 and TRBJ1-5; D is unclear. This CDR3 has 17 residues. Germline loops: CDR1 MGHRA, CDR2 YSYEKL. V was clipped by 0 bases and J by 0 bases, with 12 bases between them. CDR3 coding DNA: TGCGCCAGCAGCCAAGATGGGCCACACATTAGCAATCAGCCCCAGCATTTT. Its translation is CASSQDGPHISNQPQHF.

The chain joins TRBV7-2 to TRBJ2-7; 9 bases are shared with TRBD2. Germline V lookup: CDR1 SGHTA, CDR2 FQGNSA. CDR3 length equals 14 residues. V lost 5 bases and J lost 3; bases outside the gene matches: 5. This chain's CDR3 is CASSQGLANYEQYF. The CDR3 DNA reads as TGTGCCAGCAGCCAGGGACTAGCTAACTACGAGCAGTACTTC.

The chain carries TRBV5-6 and TRBJ1-5, with a weak D call TRBD1 (5 bases). V dropped 7 bases and J dropped 3 bases, with 20 bases sitting between them. The germline V gene has CDR1 SGHDT and CDR2 YYEEEE. This CDR3 has 16 amino acids. The CDR3 is CASLRSRGGFNQPQHF. CDR3 coding DNA: TGTGCCAGCCTCAGGTCCCGGGGGGGGTTCAATCAGCCCCAGCATTTT.